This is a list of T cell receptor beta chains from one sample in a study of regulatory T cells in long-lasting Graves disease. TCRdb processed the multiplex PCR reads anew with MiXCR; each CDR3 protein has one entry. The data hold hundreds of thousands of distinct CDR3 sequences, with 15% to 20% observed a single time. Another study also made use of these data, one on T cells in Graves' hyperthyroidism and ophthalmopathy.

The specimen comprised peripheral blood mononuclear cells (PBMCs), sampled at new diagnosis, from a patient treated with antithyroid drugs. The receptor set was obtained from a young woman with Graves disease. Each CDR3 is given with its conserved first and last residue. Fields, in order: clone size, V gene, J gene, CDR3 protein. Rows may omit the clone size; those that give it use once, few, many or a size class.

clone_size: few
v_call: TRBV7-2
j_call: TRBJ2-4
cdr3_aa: CASSVPPGQSPARTKNIQYF

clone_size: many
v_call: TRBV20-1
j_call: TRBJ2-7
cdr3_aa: CSARDLYEQYF

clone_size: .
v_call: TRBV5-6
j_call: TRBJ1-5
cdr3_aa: CASSLWGRAQHF

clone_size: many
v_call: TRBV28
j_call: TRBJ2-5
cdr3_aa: CASSPPGTGQETQYF

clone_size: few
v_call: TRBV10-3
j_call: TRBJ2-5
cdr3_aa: CAISESGPPQETQYF

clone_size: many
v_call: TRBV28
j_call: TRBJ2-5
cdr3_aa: CASSAGTSGIEFGETQYF

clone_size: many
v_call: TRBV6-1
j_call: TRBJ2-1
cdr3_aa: CASSRSFRASSDNEQFF

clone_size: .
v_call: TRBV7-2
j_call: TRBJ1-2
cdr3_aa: CASSLVSYPGGGYTF

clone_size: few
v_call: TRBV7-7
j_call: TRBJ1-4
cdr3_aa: CASSSSRDRGGKLFF

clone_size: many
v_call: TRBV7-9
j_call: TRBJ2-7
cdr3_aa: CASSLAGAPYEQYF

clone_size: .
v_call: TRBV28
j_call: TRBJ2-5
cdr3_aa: CASSSPPEGGLGTQYF

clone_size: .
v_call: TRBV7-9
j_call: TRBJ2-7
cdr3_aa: CASSPTLGGSYEQYF

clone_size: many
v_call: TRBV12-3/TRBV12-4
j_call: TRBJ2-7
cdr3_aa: CASSPLASGQYF

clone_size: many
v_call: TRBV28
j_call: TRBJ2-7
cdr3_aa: CASTCPLQVVASAPYEQYF

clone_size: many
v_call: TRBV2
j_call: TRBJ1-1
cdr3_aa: CASSEFRERNTEAFF

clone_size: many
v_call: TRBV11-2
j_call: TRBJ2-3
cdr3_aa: CASSLGTSGAMGTDTQYF

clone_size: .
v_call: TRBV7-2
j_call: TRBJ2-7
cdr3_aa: CASSWVSLGQGSYEQYF

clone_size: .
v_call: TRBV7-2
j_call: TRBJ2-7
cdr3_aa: CASSLGVGGLAGGISYEQYF

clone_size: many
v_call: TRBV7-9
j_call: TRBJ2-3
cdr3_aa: CASSPWSAGEGADTQYF

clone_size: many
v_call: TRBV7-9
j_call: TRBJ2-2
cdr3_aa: CASNPGLAVTGELFF

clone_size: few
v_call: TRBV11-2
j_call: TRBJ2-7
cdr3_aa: CASSRRGKQYF

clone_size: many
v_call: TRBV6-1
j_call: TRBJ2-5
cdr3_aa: CASSARLGSLTQYF

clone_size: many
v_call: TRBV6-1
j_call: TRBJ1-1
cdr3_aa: CASSERRDIKAFF

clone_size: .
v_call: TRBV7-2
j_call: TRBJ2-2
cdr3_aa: CASSTRPLGQGAGELFF

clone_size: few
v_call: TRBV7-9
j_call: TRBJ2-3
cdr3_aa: CASSFGPNGDTQYF

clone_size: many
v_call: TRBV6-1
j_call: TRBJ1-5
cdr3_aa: CASWGYNQPQHF

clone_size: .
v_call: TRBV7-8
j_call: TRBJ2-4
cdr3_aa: CASSLGTVLAKNIQYF

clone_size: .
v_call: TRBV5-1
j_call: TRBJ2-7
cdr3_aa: CASSLGNTIYEQYF

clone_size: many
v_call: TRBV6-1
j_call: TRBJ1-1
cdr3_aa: CASSVQGRAFF

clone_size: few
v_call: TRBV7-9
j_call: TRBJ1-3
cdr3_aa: CASSVLRTENTIYF

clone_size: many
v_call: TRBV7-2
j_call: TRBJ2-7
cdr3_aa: CASRLGAGYEQYF

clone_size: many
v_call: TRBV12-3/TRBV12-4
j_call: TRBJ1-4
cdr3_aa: CASSLGSGGKLFF

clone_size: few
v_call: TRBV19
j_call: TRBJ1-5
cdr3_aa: CASVSGQGAYSNQPQHF

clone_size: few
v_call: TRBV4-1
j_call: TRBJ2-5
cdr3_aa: CASSQEGQYQETQYF

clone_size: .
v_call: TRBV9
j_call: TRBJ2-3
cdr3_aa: CASSATVGPGTDTQYF

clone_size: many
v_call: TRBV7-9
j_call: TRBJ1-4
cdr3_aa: CASSLGSGQGNEKLFF

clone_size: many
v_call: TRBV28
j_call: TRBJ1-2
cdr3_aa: CASETARIYGYTF

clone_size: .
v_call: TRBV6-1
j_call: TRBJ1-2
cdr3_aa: CASTGRYGSGYTF

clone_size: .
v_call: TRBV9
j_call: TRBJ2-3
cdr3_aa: CASSASQGAGTDTQYF

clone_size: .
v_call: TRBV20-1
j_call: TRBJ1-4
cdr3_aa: CSARQGMANEKLFF

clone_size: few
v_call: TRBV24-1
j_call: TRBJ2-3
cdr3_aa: CATSDLGGAQYF

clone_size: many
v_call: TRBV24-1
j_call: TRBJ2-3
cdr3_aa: CATSDTSGSTDTQYF

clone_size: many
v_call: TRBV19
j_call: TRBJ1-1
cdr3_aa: CASSIQGIMNTEAFF

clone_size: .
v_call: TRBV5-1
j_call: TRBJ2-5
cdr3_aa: CASSKIAVRGQETQYF

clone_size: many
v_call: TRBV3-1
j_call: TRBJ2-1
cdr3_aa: CASSQVGDEQFF

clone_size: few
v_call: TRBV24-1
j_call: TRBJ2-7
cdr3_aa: CAIGSYTGEQYF

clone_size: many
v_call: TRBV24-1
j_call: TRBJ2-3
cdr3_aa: CATSDLTRDTDTQYF

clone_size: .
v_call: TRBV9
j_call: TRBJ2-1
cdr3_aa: CASSVTSGKYNEQFF

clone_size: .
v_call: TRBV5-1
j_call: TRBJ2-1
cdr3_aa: CASSPWGRTSGGNEQFF

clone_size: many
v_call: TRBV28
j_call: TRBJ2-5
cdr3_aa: CASRWGAGRLETQYF

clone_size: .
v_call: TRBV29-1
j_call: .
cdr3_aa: CSAQKRGGGETQYF

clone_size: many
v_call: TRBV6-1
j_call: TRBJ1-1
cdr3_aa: CASGDPDGNTEAFF

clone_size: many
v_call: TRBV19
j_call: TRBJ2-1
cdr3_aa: CASSIALNNEQFF